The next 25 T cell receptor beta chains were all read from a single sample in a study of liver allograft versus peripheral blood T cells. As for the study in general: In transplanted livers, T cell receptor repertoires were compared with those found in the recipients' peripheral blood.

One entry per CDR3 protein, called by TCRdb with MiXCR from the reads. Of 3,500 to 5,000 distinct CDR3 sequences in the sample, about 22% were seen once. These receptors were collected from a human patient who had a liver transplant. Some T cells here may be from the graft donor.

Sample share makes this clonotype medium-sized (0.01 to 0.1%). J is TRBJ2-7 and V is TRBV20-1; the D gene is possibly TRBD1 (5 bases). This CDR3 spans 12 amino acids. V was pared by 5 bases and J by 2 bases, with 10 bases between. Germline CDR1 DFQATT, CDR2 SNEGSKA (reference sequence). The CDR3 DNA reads TGCAGTGCTCCCCGACAGACCTACGAGCAGTACTTC. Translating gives CSAPRQTYEQYF.

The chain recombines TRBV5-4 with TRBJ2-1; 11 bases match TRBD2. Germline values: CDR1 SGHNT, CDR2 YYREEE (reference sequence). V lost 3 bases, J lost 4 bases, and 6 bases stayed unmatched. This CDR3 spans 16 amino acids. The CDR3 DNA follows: TGTGCCAGCAGCTCGGGTGGGACTAGCGGATACAATGAGCAGTTCTTC. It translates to CASSSGGTSGYNEQFF.

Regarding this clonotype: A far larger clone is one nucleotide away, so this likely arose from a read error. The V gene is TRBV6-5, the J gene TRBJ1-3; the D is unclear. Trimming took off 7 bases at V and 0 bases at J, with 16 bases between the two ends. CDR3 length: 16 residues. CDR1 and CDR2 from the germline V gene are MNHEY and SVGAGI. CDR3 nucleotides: TGTGCCAGCAATGAATATGTCGGGAGCTCTGGAAACACCATATATTTT. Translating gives CASNEYVGSSGNTIYF.

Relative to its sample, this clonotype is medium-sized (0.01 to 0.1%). CDR3 region: CSVEGGQGLGHAAFF. As DNA, the CDR3 is TGCAGCGTTGAAGGGGGACAGGGTCTGGGGCATGCAGCTTTCTTT. This chain uses TRBV29-1 with TRBJ1-1; TRBD1 agrees at 9 bases. CDR1 is SQVTM, CDR2 ANQGSEA, per germline. J was trimmed by 10 bases and V by 1 base; bases with no gene match: 13. The CDR3 is 15 amino acids.

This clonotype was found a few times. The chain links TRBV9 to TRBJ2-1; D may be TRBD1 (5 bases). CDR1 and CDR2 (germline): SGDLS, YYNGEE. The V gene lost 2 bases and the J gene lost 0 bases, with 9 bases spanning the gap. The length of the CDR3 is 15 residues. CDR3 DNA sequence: TGTGCCAGCAGCGTCTACAGGAGCTCCTACAATGAGCAGTTCTTC. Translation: CASSVYRSSYNEQFF.

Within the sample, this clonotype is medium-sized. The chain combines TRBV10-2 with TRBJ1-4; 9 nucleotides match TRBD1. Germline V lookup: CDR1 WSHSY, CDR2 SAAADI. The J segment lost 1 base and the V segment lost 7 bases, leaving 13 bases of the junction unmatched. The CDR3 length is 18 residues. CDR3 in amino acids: CASTGPGQGRRTNEKLFF. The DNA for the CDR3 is TGCGCCAGCACTGGACCGGGACAGGGACGTCGAACTAATGAAAAACTGTTTTTT.

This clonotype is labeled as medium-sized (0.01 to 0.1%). The CDR3 sequence: CASSRTSGAYNEQFF. The CDR3 DNA is TGTGCCAGCAGCAGGACTAGCGGGGCCTACAATGAGCAGTTCTTC. The V gene is TRBV2, the J gene TRBJ2-1; 12 bases are shared with TRBD2. V lost 6 bases, J lost 2 bases, and 2 bases stayed unmatched. Germline assignment: CDR1 SNHLY and CDR2 FYNNEI. There are 15 residues in the CDR3.

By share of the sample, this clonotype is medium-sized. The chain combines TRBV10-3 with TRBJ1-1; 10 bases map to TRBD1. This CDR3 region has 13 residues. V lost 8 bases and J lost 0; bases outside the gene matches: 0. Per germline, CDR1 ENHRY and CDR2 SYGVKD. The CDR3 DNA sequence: TGTGCCATCGGGACAGGGGTGAACACTGAAGCTTTCTTT. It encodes CAIGTGVNTEAFF.

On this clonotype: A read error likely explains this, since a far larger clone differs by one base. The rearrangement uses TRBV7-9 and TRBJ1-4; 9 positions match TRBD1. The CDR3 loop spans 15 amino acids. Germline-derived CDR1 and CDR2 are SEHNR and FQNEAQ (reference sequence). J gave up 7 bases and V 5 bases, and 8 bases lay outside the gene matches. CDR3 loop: CASSRRTGEIEKLFF. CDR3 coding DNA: TGTGCCAGCAGCCGCCGGACAGGGGAGATTGAAAAACTGTTTTTT.

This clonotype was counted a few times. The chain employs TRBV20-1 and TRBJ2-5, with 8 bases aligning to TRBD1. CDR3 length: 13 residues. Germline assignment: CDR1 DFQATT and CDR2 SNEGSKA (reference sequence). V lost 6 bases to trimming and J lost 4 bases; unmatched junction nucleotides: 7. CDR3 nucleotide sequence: TGCAGTGCAAGGGACAGGTGGGGAGAGACCCAGTACTTC. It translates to CSARDRWGETQYF.

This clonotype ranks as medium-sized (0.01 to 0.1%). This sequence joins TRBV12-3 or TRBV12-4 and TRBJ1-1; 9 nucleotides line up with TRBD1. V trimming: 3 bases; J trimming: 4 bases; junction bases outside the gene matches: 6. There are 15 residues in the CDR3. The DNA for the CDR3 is TGTGCCAGCAGTTTGGGAGGACAGGGGATCACTGAAGCTTTCTTT. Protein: CASSLGGQGITEAFF.

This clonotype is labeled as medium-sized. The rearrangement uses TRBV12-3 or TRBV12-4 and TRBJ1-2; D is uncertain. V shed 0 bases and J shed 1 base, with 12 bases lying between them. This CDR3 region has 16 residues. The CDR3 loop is CASSLAIGLLNYGYTF. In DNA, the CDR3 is TGTGCCAGCAGTTTAGCCATCGGACTCCTTAACTATGGCTACACCTTC.

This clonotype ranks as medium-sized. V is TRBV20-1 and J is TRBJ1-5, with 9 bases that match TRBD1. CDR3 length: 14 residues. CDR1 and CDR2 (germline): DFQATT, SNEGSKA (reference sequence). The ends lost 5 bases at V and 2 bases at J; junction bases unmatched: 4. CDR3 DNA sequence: TGCAGTGCTGACCGGGACAGGGGCAATCAGCCCCAGCATTTT. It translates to CSADRDRGNQPQHF.

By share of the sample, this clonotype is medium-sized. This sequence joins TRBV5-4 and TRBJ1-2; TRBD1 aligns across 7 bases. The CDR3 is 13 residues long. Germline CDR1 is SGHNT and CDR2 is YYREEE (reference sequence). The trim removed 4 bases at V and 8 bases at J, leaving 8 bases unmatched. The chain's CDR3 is CASSQDRVGGYTF. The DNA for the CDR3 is TGTGCCAGCAGCCAAGACAGGGTAGGGGGCTACACCTTC.

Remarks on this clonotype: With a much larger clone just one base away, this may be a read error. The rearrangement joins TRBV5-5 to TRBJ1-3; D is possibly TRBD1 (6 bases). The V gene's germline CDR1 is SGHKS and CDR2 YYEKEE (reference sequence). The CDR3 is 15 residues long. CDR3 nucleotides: TGTGCCAGCAGCTTTGGGGGCCTCCTAGGAAGCACCATATATTTT. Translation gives CASSFGGLLGSTIYF.

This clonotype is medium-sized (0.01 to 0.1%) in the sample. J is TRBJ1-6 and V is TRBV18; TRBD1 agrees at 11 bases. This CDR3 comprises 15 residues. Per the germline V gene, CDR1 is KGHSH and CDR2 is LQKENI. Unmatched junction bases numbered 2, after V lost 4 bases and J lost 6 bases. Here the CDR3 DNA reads TGTGCCAGCTCACTAGGACAGGGGGCTAATTCACCCCTCCACTTT. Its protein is CASSLGQGANSPLHF.

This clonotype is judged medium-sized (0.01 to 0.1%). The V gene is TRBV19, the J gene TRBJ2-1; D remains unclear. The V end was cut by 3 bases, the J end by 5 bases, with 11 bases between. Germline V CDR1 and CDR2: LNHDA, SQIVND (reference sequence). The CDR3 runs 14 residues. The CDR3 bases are TGTGCCAGTAGTATGGTTGGAAAAAACAATGAGCAGTTCTTC. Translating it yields CASSMVGKNNEQFF. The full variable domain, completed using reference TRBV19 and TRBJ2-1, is DGGITQSPKYLFRKEGQNVTLSCEQNLNHDAMYWYRQDPGQGLRLIYYSQIVNDFQKGDIAEGYSVSREKKESFPLTVTSAQKNPTAFYLCASSMVGKNNEQFFGPGTRLTVL.

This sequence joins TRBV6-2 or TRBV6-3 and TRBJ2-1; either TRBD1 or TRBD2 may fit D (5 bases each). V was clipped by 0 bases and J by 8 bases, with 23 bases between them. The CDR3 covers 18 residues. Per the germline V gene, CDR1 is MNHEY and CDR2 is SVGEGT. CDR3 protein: CASSYSGGAWVLIDEQFF. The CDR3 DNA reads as TGTGCCAGCAGTTACTCTGGGGGTGCTTGGGTCCTAATCGATGAGCAGTTCTTC.

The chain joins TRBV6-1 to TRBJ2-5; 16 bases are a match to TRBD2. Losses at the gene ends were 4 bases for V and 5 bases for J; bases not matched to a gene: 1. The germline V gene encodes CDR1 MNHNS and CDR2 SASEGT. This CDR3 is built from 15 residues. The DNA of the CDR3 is TGTGCCAGCAGTGCGGGACTAGCGGGGGGGGAGACCCAGTACTTC. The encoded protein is CASSAGLAGGETQYF.

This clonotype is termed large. CDR3 loop: CASSSLRSGPGDGYTF. CDR3 DNA: TGTGCCAGCAGTTCGCTACGTTCTGGGCCAGGGGATGGCTACACCTTC. The V and J genes are TRBV6-2 or TRBV6-3 and TRBJ1-2; tentatively, D is TRBD1 (6 bases). CDR1 and CDR2 (germline): MNHEY, SVGEGT. V was clipped by 4 bases and J by 6 bases, with 21 bases between them. CDR3 size: 16 residues.

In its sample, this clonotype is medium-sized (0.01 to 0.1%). The CDR3 here is CASRIHGTGELFF. CDR3 nucleotide sequence: TGTGCCAGCAGGATACACGGCACCGGGGAGCTGTTTTTT. The J gene is TRBJ2-2, the V gene TRBV6-5, with no clear D. V gave up 6 bases and J gave up 4 bases, with 9 bases separating them. CDR1 and CDR2 from the germline V gene are MNHEY and SVGAGI. This CDR3 is 13 amino acids long.

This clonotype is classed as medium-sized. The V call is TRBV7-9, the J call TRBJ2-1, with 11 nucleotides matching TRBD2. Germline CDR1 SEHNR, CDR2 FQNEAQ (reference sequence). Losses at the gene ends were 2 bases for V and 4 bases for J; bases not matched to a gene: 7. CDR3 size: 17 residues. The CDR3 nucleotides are TGTGCCAGCAGCTTAAGGCTAGCGGGGGGCTTATACAATGAGCAGTTCTTC. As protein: CASSLRLAGGLYNEQFF.

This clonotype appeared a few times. The DNA for the CDR3 is TGCAGTGCTAGAGTGGCGGGAGGCCAAGAGACCCAGTACTTC. It is translated as CSARVAGGQETQYF. This sequence joins TRBV20-1 and TRBJ2-5; 8 nucleotides match TRBD2. CDR3 length equals 14 residues. Trimming removed 1 base from V and 1 base from J; junction bases left unmatched: 2. The germline V gene encodes CDR1 DFQATT and CDR2 SNEGSKA (reference sequence).

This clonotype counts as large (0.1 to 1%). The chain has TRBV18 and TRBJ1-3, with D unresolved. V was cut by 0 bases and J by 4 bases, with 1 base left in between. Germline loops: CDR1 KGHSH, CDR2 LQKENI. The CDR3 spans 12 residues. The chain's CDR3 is CASSPPGNTIYF. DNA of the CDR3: TGTGCCAGCTCACCACCCGGAAACACCATATATTTT.

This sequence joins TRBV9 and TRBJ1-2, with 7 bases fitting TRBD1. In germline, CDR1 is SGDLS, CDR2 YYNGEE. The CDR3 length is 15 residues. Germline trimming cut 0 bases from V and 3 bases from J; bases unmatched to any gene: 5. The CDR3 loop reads CASSVGGGGYYGYTF. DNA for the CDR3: TGTGCCAGCAGCGTAGGCGGAGGGGGCTACTATGGCTACACCTTC.